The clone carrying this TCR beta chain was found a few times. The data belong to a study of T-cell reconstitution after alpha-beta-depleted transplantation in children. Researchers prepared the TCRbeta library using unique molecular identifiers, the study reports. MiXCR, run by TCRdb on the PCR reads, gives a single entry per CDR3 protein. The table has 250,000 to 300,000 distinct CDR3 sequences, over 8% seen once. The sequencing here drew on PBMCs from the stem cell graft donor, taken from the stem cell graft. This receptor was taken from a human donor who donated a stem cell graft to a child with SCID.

As DNA, the CDR3 is TGTGCCAGCGGACCGGGACCAAATTACAATGAGCAGTTCTTC. It encodes CASGPGPNYNEQFF. This sequence joins TRBV9 and TRBJ2-1; D may correspond to TRBD1 or TRBD2 (5 bases each). This CDR3 comprises 14 residues. Germline V gene data show CDR1 as SGDLS and CDR2 as YYNGEE. Trimming pared 7 bases from V and 4 bases from J, leaving 15 bases between.